This entry concerns a single T cell receptor beta chain. Its antigen is unknown. Time point reported: week 35, safety follow-up. Every vaccination contained 300 ug of the mutant IDH1 20-mer peptide and was paired with topical imiquimod. Eight vaccinations went to patients in weeks 1, 3, 5, 7, 11, 15, 19, 23. These data belong to a study of a mutant IDH1 vaccine in newly diagnosed glioma. About the study: Visit V12 was at week 35; visit V13 was at week 47.

Method: immunoSEQ multiplex PCR; TCRdb's copy keeps in-frame clones and lacks some. The profile shows 43,000 or so clones, 80% to 95% of them singletons. The V end lost 7 bases, the J end lost 5 bases, and 18 bases lay between the germline ends. CDR3 length: 14 residues. From germline, CDR1 is LGHNT and CDR2 FRNRAP. Specimen: PBMCs, collected from a glioma patient whose treatment included an IDH1 peptide vaccine. The J gene is TRBJ2-7, the V gene TRBV12-5; D remains unclear. The sequence came from a man in his forties or fifties with glioma. Written as DNA, the CDR3 is TGTGCTAGTGCCAAAGACCTCCTCAAGGACGAGCAGTACTTC. This sequence encodes CASAKDLLKDEQYF. The entire variable domain, with the rest obtained from reference TRBV12-5 and TRBJ2-7, is as follows: DARVTQTPRHKVTEMGQEVTMRCQPILGHNTVFWYRQTMMQGLELLAYFRNRAPLDDSGMPKDRFSAEMPDATLATLKIQPSEPRDSAVYFCASAKDLLKDEQYFGPGTRLTVT.